The T cell receptor (beta chain) described here comes from a study of T cells after yellow fever vaccination. The V and J ends lost 4 bases and 8 bases, in that order; junction bases with no gene match: 6. CDR3 length: 13 amino acids. The germline gives CDR1 MDHEN, CDR2 SYDVKM. This clonotype has at least ten counts. TCRdb redid the calling of the 5' RACE reads with MiXCR, one entry per CDR3 protein. The table records about 140,000 distinct CDR3 sequences, 7% to 9% of them present only once. The chain has TRBV28 and TRBJ2-3; 7 nucleotides line up with TRBD2. The sequence derives from a man under 40 who received the YFV17D yellow fever vaccine. The sequencing here drew on CD4+ T cells sorted from PBMCs, taken 5 days after the yellow fever booster vaccination. In DNA form, the CDR3 reads TGTGCCAGCAGTTGGCCCGGGGAGGGTACGCAGTATTTT. As protein: CASSWPGEGTQYF.